Detailed here is one T cell receptor beta chain. This sample stems from a study of shared clonotypes between healthy human individuals. Looking at the study overall: Donor ages ranged 18 to 49 years: two women, a few men.

Sequencing was at deep level. Loaded into unsorted PBMC replicate PCRs was about 330 ng DNA, 25,000 to 30,000 T cell genomes. Repertoires were generated with immunoSEQ multiplex PCR, while TCRdb's copy carries only in-frame clones and drops some. The sample includes hundreds of thousands of clones, about four fifths of them seen just once. This CDR3 comprises 13 residues. Per the germline V gene, CDR1 is MNHEY and CDR2 is SMNVEV (reference sequence). V was shortened by 0 bases and J by 4 bases, with 4 bases between the two germline ends. The chain carries TRBV27 and TRBJ2-1, with D uncertain. Source material: PBMCs. This sequence originates from a woman aged 35 to 49 in good health. Some clones in this sample may be carry-over from other donors' samples. CDR3 in amino acids: CASSLSFYNEQFF. The CDR3 region has the DNA TGTGCCAGCAGTTTATCCTTTTACAATGAGCAGTTCTTC.